This T cell receptor (beta chain) was retrieved from a study of blood T cells in healthy people across ages. Germline CDR1 is SGHNT and CDR2 is YENEEA. CDR3 size: 14 residues. V lost 2 bases, J lost 8 bases, and 15 bases lay in between. It was with a sample-barcoded 5' primer and a J-beta primer mix that a second PCR of about 6 to 12 cycles was run. MiXCR, applied by TCRdb to the 5' RACE reads, yields one record per CDR3 protein. The repertoire holds some 1.8 million distinct CDR3 sequences, with more than 35% as singletons. Study outcomes and limitations: PBMCs went unsorted, and a conclusive naive versus antigen-experienced comparison was therefore prevented.

Of note for this clonotype: What it binds is not known.

Sequencing was performed on blood. The chain recombines TRBV11-3 with TRBJ1-2; D unresolved. The clonotype was recovered from a human donor in good health. The CDR3 spells CASSLSTQAHGYTF. The CDR3 DNA reads TGTGCCAGCAGCTTATCAACGCAGGCTCACGGCTACACCTTC.